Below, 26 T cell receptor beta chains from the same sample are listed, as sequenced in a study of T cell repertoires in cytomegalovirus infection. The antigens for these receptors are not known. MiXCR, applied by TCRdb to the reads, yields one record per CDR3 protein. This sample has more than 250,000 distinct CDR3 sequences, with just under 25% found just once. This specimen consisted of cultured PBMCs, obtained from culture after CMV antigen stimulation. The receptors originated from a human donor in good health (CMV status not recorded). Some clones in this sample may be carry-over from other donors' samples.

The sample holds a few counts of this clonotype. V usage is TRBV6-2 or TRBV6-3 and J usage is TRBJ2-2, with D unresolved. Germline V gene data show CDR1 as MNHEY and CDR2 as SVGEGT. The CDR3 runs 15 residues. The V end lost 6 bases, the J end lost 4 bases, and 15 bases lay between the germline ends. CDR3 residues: CASSLSATGTGELFF. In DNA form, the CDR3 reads TGTGCCAGCAGCCTCTCAGCTACCGGCACCGGGGAGCTGTTTTTT.

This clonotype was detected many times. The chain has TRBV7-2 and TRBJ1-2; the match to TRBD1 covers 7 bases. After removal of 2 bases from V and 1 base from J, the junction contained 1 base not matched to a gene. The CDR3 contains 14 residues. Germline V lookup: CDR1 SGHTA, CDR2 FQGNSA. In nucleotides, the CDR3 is TGTGCCAGCAGCTTAAACAGGGGTAACTATGGCTACACCTTC. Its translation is CASSLNRGNYGYTF.

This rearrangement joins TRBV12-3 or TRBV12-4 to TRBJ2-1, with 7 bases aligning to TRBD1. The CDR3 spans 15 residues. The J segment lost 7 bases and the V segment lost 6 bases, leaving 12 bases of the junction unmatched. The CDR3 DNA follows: TGTGCCAGCAGACTACTACGGACAGGAGTAAATGAGCAGTTCTTC. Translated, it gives CASRLLRTGVNEQFF.

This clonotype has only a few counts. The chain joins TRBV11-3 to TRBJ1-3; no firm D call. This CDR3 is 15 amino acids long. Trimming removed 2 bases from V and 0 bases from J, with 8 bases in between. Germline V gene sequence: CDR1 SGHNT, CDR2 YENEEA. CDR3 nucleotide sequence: TGTGCCAGCAGCTTAAGGCCGATCTCTGGAAACACCATATATTTT. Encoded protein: CASSLRPISGNTIYF.

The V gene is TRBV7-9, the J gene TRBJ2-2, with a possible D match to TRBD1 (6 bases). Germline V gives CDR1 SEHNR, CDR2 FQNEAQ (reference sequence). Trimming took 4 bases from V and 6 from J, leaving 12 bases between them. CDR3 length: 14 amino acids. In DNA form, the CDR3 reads TGTGCCAGCAGCTCGACAGGTTTCCCCGGGGAGCTGTTTTTT. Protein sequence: CASSSTGFPGELFF.

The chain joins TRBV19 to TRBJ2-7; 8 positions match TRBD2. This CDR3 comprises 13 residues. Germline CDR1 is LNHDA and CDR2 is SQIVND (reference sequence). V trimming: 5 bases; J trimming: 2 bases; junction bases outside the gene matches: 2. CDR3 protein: CASSFGGAYEQYF. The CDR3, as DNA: TGTGCCAGTAGTTTCGGGGGGGCCTACGAGCAGTACTTC.

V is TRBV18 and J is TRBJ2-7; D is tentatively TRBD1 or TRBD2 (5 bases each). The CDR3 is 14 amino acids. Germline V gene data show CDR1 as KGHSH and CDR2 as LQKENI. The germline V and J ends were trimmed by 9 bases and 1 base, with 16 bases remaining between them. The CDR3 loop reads CASFTGRTSYEQYF. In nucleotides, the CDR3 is TGTGCCAGTTTCACGGGACGGACGTCCTACGAGCAGTACTTC.

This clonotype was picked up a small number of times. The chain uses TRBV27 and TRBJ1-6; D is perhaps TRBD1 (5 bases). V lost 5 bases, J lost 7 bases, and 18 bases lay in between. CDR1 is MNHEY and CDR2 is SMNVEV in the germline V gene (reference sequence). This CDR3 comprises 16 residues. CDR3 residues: CASSETGVHGNSPLHF. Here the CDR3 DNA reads TGTGCCAGCAGTGAAACGGGGGTCCACGGAAATTCACCCCTCCACTTT.

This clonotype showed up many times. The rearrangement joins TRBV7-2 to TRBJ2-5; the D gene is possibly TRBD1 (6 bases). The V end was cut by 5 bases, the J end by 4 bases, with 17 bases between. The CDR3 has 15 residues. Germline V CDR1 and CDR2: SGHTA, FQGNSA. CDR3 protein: CASSGRPGVGETQYF. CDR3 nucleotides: TGTGCCAGCAGCGGTCGTCCAGGGGTAGGAGAGACCCAGTACTTC.

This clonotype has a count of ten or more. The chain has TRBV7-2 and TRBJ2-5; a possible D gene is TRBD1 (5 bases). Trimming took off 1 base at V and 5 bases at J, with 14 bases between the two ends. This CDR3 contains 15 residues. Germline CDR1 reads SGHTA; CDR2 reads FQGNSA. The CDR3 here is CASSLDPGWHETQYF. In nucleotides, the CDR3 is TGTGCCAGCAGCTTAGATCCAGGGTGGCACGAGACCCAGTACTTC.

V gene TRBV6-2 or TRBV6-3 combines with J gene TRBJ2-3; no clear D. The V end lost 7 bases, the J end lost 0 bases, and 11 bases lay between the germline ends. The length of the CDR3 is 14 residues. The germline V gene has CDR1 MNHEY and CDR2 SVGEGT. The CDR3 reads CASIRGESTDTQYF. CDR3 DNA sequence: TGTGCCAGCATTCGCGGAGAGAGCACAGATACGCAGTATTTT.

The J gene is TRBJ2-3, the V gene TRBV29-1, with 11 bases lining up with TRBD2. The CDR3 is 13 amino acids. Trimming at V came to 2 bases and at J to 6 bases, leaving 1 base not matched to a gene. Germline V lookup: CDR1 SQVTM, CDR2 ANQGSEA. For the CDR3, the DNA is TGCAGCGTTGAACCTAGCGGGAGGGATACGCAGTATTTT. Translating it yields CSVEPSGRDTQYF.

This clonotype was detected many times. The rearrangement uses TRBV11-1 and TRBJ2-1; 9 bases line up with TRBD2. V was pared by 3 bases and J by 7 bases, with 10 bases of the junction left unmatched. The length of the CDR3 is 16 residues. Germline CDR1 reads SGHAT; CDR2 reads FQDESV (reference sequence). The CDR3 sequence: CASSFSPLAGRNEQFF. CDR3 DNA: TGTGCCAGCAGCTTCTCCCCCCTAGCGGGAAGGAATGAGCAGTTCTTC.

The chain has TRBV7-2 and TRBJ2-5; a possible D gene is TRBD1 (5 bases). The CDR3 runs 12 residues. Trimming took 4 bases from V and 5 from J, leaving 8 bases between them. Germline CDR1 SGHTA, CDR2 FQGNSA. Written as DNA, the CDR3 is TGTGCCAGCAGCTCTCACAGGGAGACCCAGTACTTC. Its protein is CASSSHRETQYF.

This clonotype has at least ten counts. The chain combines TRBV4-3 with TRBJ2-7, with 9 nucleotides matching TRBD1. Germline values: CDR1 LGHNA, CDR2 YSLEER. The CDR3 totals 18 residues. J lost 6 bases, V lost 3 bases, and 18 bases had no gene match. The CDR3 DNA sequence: TGCGCCAGCAGCCAGACGAACAGGGGGCCTGGAACAATGAGCGAGCAGTACTTC. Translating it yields CASSQTNRGPGTMSEQYF.

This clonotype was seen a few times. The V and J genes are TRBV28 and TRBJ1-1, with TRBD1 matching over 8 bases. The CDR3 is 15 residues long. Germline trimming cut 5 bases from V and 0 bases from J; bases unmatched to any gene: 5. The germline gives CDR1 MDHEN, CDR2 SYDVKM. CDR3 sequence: CASSKRTGMNTEAFF. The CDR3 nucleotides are TGTGCCAGCAGTAAACGGACAGGGATGAACACTGAAGCTTTCTTT. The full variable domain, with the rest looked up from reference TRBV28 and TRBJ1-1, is DVKVTQSSRYLVKRTGEKVFLECVQDMDHENMFWYRQDPGLGLRLIYFSYDVKMKEKGDIPEGYSVSREKKERFSLILESASTNQTSMYLCASSKRTGMNTEAFFGQGTRLTVV.

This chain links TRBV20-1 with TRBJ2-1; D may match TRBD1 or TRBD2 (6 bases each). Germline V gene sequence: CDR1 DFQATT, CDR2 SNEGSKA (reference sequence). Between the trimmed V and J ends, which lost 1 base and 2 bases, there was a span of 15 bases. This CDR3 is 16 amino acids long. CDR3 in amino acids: CSARGLRGEAYNEQFF. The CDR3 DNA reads TGCAGTGCTAGAGGTTTGAGGGGGGAGGCCTACAATGAGCAGTTCTTC.

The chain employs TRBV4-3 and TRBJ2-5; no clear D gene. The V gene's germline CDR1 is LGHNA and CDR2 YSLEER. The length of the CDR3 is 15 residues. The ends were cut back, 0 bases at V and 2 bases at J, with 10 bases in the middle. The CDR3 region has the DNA TGCGCCAGCAGCCAAGATAGATATGCGCAAGAGACCCAGTACTTC. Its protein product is CASSQDRYAQETQYF.

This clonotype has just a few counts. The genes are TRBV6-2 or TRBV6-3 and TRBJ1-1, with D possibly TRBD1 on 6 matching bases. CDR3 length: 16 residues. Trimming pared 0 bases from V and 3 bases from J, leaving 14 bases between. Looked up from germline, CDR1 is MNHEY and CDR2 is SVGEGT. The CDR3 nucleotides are TGTGCCAGCAGTTACTCGACTGGAAAGGGGGACACTGAAGCTTTCTTT. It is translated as CASSYSTGKGDTEAFF.

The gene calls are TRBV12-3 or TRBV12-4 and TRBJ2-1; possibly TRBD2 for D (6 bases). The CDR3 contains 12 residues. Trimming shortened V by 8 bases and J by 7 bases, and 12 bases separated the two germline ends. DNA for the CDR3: TGTGCCAGCGCCTGGGGAGGAAATGAGCAGTTCTTC. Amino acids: CASAWGGNEQFF.

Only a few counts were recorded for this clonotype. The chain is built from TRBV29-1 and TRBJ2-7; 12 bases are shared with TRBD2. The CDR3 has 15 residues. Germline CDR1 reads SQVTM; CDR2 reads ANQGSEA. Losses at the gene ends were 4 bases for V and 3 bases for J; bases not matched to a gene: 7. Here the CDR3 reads CSVVSASGGGYEQYF. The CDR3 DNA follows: TGCAGCGTTGTCTCGGCTAGCGGGGGGGGCTACGAGCAGTACTTC.

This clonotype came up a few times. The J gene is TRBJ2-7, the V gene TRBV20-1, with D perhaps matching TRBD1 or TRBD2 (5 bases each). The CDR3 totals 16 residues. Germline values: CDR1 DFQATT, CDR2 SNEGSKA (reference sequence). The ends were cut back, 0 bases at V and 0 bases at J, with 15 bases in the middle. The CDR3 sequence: CSARDPRGANSYEQYF. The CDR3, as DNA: TGCAGTGCTAGAGACCCCCGAGGGGCAAACTCCTACGAGCAGTACTTC.

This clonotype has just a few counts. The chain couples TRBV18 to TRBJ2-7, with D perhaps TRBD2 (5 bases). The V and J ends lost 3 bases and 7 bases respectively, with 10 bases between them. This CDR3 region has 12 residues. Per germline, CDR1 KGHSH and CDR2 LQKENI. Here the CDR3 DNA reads TGTGCCAGCTCACCTGTGCCGGGAGAGCAGTACTTC. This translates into CASSPVPGEQYF.

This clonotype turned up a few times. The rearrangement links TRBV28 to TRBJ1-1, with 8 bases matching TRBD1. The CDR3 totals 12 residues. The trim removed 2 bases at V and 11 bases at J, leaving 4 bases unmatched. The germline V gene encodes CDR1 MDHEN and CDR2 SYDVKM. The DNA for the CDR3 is TGTGCCAGCAGTTTACGGACAGGGCCGGCTTTCTTT. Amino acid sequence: CASSLRTGPAFF.

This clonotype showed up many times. CDR3 DNA sequence: TGTGCCAGCAGTGAAGTTAGGAGCTCCTACGAGCAGTACTTC. Protein product: CASSEVRSSYEQYF. The gene calls are TRBV2 and TRBJ2-7, with D unclear. This CDR3 contains 14 residues. Trimming stripped 1 base from V and 0 bases from J, with 7 bases between. Germline lookup yields CDR1 SNHLY and CDR2 FYNNEI.

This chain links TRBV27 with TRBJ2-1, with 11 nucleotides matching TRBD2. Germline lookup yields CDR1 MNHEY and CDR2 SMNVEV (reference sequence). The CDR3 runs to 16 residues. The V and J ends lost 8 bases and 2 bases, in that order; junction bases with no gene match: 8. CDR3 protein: CASGFPGLAAYNEQFF. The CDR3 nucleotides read TGTGCCAGCGGATTTCCGGGACTAGCGGCCTACAATGAGCAGTTCTTC.